The 10 T cell receptor beta chains below come from one sample, sequenced in a study of shared clonotypes between healthy human individuals. Using immunoSEQ multiplex PCR, the repertoire was profiled, and TCRdb retains in-frame clones only, with some absent. The sample yields fewer than 1.4 million clones, about 84% seen once. Material for sequencing was memory CD4+ T cells from PBMCs. Described subset: CD45RA-negative fraction. The receptors stem from a man aged 18 to 29 in good health. Some clones in this sample may be carry-over from other donors' samples.

A word on this clone: Other DNA sequences in this specimen translate into the identical CDR3. The gene calls are TRBV5-1 and TRBJ1-2; no firm D call. This CDR3 contains 14 residues. Germline-derived CDR1 and CDR2 are SGHRS and YFSETQ. The ends were cut back, 0 bases at V and 2 bases at J, with 8 bases in the middle. CDR3 sequence: CASSLDGGNYGYTF. Written as DNA, the CDR3 is TGCGCCAGCAGCTTGGACGGAGGGAACTATGGCTACACCTTC.

This clone showed up just a few times. The chain combines TRBV11-2 with TRBJ2-1, with TRBD2 matching 7 bases. CDR1 and CDR2 from the germline V gene are SGHAT and FQNNGV. The CDR3 spans 15 residues. V shed 3 bases and J 7 bases; nucleotides not matched to a gene: 9. The CDR3 sequence is CASSFVGGPENEQFF. CDR3 bases: TGTGCCAGCAGCTTTGTGGGAGGGCCGGAAAATGAGCAGTTCTTC.

The chain joins TRBV6-1 to TRBJ1-2, with D unclear. V was pared by 4 bases and J by 4 bases, with 4 bases between. The CDR3 spans 11 residues. Germline-derived CDR1 and CDR2 are MNHNS and SASEGT. This CDR3 reads CASSGTYGYTF. The CDR3 bases are TGTGCCAGCAGTGGAACCTATGGCTACACCTTC.

The CDR3 loop reads CARTGEAFF. The CDR3 DNA sequence: TGTGCAAGAACCGGTGAAGCTTTCTTT. V and J are TRBV7-6 and TRBJ1-1; D ambiguous. Germline CDR1 and CDR2: SGHVS and FNYEAQ. This CDR3 spans 9 amino acids.

The rearrangement joins TRBV5-8 to TRBJ1-5, with D unclear. Trimming left V 4 bases short and J 0 bases short, with 11 bases between. From germline, CDR1 is SGHTS and CDR2 YDEGEE. The CDR3 runs to 15 residues. CDR3 residues: CASSPGFHSNQPQHF. CDR3 nucleotide sequence: TGTGCCAGCAGCCCAGGTTTCCATAGCAATCAGCCCCAGCATTTT.

Concerning this clone itself: Only one base separates this from a far larger clonotype, so it likely reflects a read error. Other DNA sequences in this sample translate to the same CDR3. The chain combines TRBV7-2 with TRBJ1-1; D is unclear. This CDR3 is built from 14 residues. Germline V CDR1 and CDR2: SGHTA, FQGNSA. V dropped 1 base and J dropped 1 base, with 7 bases sitting between them. CDR3 region: CASSLGRTNTEAFF. The CDR3, as DNA: TGTGCCAGCAGCTTAGGACGGACGAACACTGAAGCTTTCTTT. The variable domain in full, with the rest retrieved from reference TRBV7-2 and TRBJ1-1, is GAGVSQSPSNKVTEKGKDVELRCDPISGHTALYWYRQSLGQGLEFLIYFQGNSAPDKSGLPSDRFSAERTGGSVSTLTIQRTQQEDSAVYLCASSLGRTNTEAFFGQGTRLTVV.

This clone was found once. The chain recombines TRBV29-1 with TRBJ1-5; D not resolved. CDR1 SQVTM and CDR2 ANQGSEA come from the germline V gene. The V gene lost 6 bases and the J gene lost 7 bases, with 16 bases spanning the gap. The CDR3 extends over 13 amino acids. DNA for the CDR3: TGCAGCGTAAACCAGGAATCCGGGCAGCCCCAGCATTTT. It encodes CSVNQESGQPQHF.

The chain is built from TRBV5-1 and TRBJ2-6, with D perhaps matching TRBD1 (5 bases). Trimming removed 4 bases from V and 1 base from J, with 15 bases in between. Germline V gives CDR1 SGHRS, CDR2 YFSETQ. There are 17 residues in the CDR3. DNA for the CDR3: TGCGCCAGCAGCAGGGCAGGGCCGATTTCTGGGGCCAACGTCCTGACTTTC. This codes for CASSRAGPISGANVLTF. Full variable domain (remainder filled in from reference TRBV5-1 and TRBJ2-6): KAGVTQTPRYLIKTRGQQVTLSCSPISGHRSVSWYQQTPGQGLQFLFEYFSETQRNKGNFPGRFSGRQFSNSRSEMNVSTLELGDSALYLCASSRAGPISGANVLTFGAGSRLTVL.

The chain couples TRBV2 to TRBJ2-2; 8 nucleotides match TRBD1. After removal of 6 bases from V and 5 bases from J, the junction contained 5 bases not matched to a gene. In germline, CDR1 is SNHLY, CDR2 FYNNEI. There are 14 residues in the CDR3. The DNA for the CDR3 is TGTGCCAGCAGCGACTGGACAGGGACCGGGGAGCTGTTTTTT. Its protein is CASSDWTGTGELFF.

The chain is built from TRBV6-5 and TRBJ1-1; TRBD1 matches 7 bases. Germline CDR1 and CDR2: MNHEY and SVGAGI. Trimming took 7 bases from V and 3 from J; bases not matched to a gene: 11. The CDR3 runs 15 residues. This CDR3 is CASTPDRASDTEAFF. The CDR3 region has the DNA TGTGCCAGCACCCCTGACAGGGCGTCGGACACTGAAGCTTTCTTT.